The clone carrying this TCR beta chain was detected only once. Its antigen is not known. Clones were read by immunoSEQ multiplex PCR, and TCRdb kept only the in-frame ones, dropping some. Here the sample spans under 25,000 clones, nearly 85% being singletons. These data belong to a study of OX40 agonist ivuxolimab in advanced cancers. Study information: The group had a mean age of about 60 years, ranged from about 20 to 79, and was 82.7% male. Enrollees could have had prior anti-PD-1, anti-PD-L1 or anti-CTLA-4 therapy, which 30% to 50% had received. Study findings and constraints: A proportion of nonresponders additionally exhibited low normalized T-cell clonal expansion.

The germline gives CDR1 SNHLY, CDR2 FYNNEI. V dropped 6 bases and J dropped 5; count of bases not matched to a gene: 4. The CDR3 extends over 13 amino acids. The clonotype comes from an adult with an advanced solid tumor such as melanoma, head and neck, liver or kidney cancer. The source was CD4+ or CD8+ T cells sorted from blood, collected in a trial of the OX40 agonist ivuxolimab. The chain combines TRBV2 with TRBJ2-5; 9 bases align to TRBD2. CDR3 nucleotides: TGTGCCAGCAGATACGGGACTAGCGAGACCCAGTACTTC. This gives the protein CASRYGTSETQYF.